What follows are 22 T cell receptor beta chains derived from one specimen sequenced in a study of early T cells in non-severe SARS-CoV-2 infection. A single record per CDR3 protein comes from TCRdb applying MiXCR to the 5' RACE reads. The sample has roughly 33,000 distinct CDR3 sequences, less than 6.5% seen once. The material sequenced was whole blood. The origin of the receptors is an adult who was a healthcare worker with PCR-confirmed SARS-CoV-2 infection or an uninfected control (not recorded which).

This clonotype was observed many times. J is TRBJ2-3 and V is TRBV5-5; possibly TRBD2 for D (5 bases). Germline loops: CDR1 SGHKS, CDR2 YYEKEE (reference sequence). The CDR3 runs to 16 residues. Trimming stripped 2 bases from V and 0 bases from J, with 13 bases between. The CDR3 protein is CASSFIPGSSTDTQYF. Here the CDR3 DNA reads TGTGCCAGCAGCTTCATCCCGGGGTCAAGCACAGATACGCAGTATTTT.

This clonotype was counted many times. The chain has TRBV19 and TRBJ2-3; D ambiguous. Trimming cost V 1 base and J 4 bases, with 3 bases left between them. CDR1 LNHDA and CDR2 SQIVND come from the germline V gene (reference sequence). The CDR3 extends over 12 amino acids. In DNA, the CDR3 is TGTGCCAGTAGTATAGGTCCAGATACGCAGTATTTT. Its protein product is CASSIGPDTQYF.

This clonotype occurred many times. The V call is TRBV7-2, the J call TRBJ1-3, with a weak D call TRBD1 (6 bases). The CDR3 has 16 amino acids. The germline CDR1 and CDR2 sequences are SGHTA and FQGNSA. Between the trimmed V and J ends, which lost 2 bases and 2 bases, there was a span of 13 bases. The CDR3 DNA reads as TGTGCCAGCAGCTTATGGGGTCAGGGGACTGGAAACACCATATATTTT. Its translation is CASSLWGQGTGNTIYF.

This clonotype has ten or more counts. The J gene is TRBJ2-3, the V gene TRBV15; perhaps TRBD1 as D (6 bases). Germline V gene lookup returns CDR1 LNHNV and CDR2 YYDKDF (reference sequence). V was cut by 3 bases and J by 5 bases, with 15 bases left in between. The CDR3 has 15 residues. The DNA for the CDR3 is TGTGCCACCAGCAGCGCAGGGGCTTTTGGAGATACGCAGTATTTT. Translating it yields CATSSAGAFGDTQYF.

Many counts were recorded for this clonotype. This chain connects TRBV6-5 to TRBJ1-3; no clear D gene. Germline V gives CDR1 MNHEY, CDR2 SVGAGI. Trimming pared 5 bases from V and 0 bases from J, leaving 11 bases between. CDR3 length: 15 residues. The CDR3, as DNA: TGTGCCAGCAGTGAAAACCGGTACTCTGGAAACACCATATATTTT. Translating gives CASSENRYSGNTIYF.

The V call is TRBV7-9, the J call TRBJ2-1; 7 bases match TRBD1. V lost 2 bases, J lost 6 bases, and 4 bases stayed unmatched. Germline CDR1 reads SEHNR; CDR2 reads FQNEAQ (reference sequence). CDR3 length equals 14 residues. The CDR3: CASSLRAGGNEQFF. The CDR3, as DNA: TGTGCCAGCAGCTTAAGGGCAGGGGGCAATGAGCAGTTCTTC.

This clonotype was observed many times. The V call is TRBV6-5, the J call TRBJ2-5; D possibly corresponds to TRBD1 (5 bases). Germline CDR1 MNHEY, CDR2 SVGAGI. The CDR3 has 13 amino acids. V shed 4 bases and J shed 1 base, with 7 bases lying between them. CDR3 protein: CASSSGPQETQYF. The CDR3 nucleotides read TGTGCCAGCAGTTCAGGGCCCCAAGAGACCCAGTACTTC.

This clonotype was recorded many times. The chain carries TRBV19 and TRBJ2-1; no definite D call. Per germline, CDR1 LNHDA and CDR2 SQIVND (reference sequence). Trimming removed 6 bases from V and 8 bases from J, with 14 bases in between. CDR3 length equals 13 residues. The CDR3 is CASRLLDRDEQFF. The CDR3 DNA reads as TGTGCCAGTAGGCTCCTCGATAGGGATGAGCAGTTCTTC. Complete variable domain (other parts from reference TRBV19 and TRBJ2-1): DGGITQSPKYLFRKEGQNVTLSCEQNLNHDAMYWYRQDPGQGLRLIYYSQIVNDFQKGDIAEGYSVSREKKESFPLTVTSAQKNPTAFYLCASRLLDRDEQFFGPGTRLTVL.

The chain links TRBV5-4 to TRBJ1-4, with TRBD1 matching over 10 bases. Unmatched junction bases numbered 10, after V lost 4 bases and J lost 10 bases. The CDR3 contains 15 residues. Germline V gene sequence: CDR1 SGHNT, CDR2 YYREEE (reference sequence). CDR3 sequence: CASSHPDRGWGKLFF. The CDR3 DNA is TGTGCCAGCAGCCACCCGGACAGGGGGTGGGGAAAACTGTTTTTT.

V is TRBV6-2 or TRBV6-3 and J is TRBJ2-6; D gene uncertain. Germline V gives CDR1 MNHEY, CDR2 SVGEGT. The CDR3 loop spans 13 amino acids. V was pared by 6 bases and J by 0 bases, with 3 bases between. CDR3 in DNA: TGTGCCAGCAGGACCTCTGGGGCCAACGTCCTGACTTTC. Translation gives CASRTSGANVLTF.

This clonotype has only one observation. V and J are TRBV5-1 and TRBJ2-6, with 8 bases identical to TRBD1. V lost 2 bases, J lost 0 bases, and 4 bases stayed unmatched. The CDR3 loop spans 17 amino acids. Germline-derived CDR1 and CDR2 are SGHRS and YFSETQ. CDR3 sequence reads: CASSFQGALSGANVLTF. The CDR3 DNA sequence: TGCGCCAGCAGCTTCCAGGGGGCACTCTCTGGGGCCAACGTCCTGACTTTC.

This clonotype was seen ten or more times. V and J are TRBV2 and TRBJ1-5; D is unclear. The CDR3 totals 14 residues. CDR1 and CDR2 (germline): SNHLY, FYNNEI. V lost 3 bases and J lost 0, with 6 bases in between. CDR3 sequence reads: CASSEYSSNQPQHF. DNA for the CDR3: TGTGCCAGCAGTGAGTATTCTAGCAATCAGCCCCAGCATTTT.

This clonotype was detected many times. The rearrangement uses TRBV19 and TRBJ2-5; perhaps D is TRBD1 or TRBD2 (7 bases each). The CDR3 covers 15 residues. CDR1 and CDR2 from the germline V gene are LNHDA and SQIVND (reference sequence). With 6 bases removed from V and 4 bases from J, the gap between germline ends came to 18 bases. The CDR3 coding sequence is TGTGCCAGTAGCCCGGCCGACAGGGAGGGAGAGACCCAGTACTTC. It codes for CASSPADREGETQYF. Combining the CDR3 with reference TRBV19 and TRBJ2-5 gives the whole variable domain DGGITQSPKYLFRKEGQNVTLSCEQNLNHDAMYWYRQDPGQGLRLIYYSQIVNDFQKGDIAEGYSVSREKKESFPLTVTSAQKNPTAFYLCASSPADREGETQYFGPGTRLLVL.

This clonotype came up many times. The chain uses TRBV6-1 and TRBJ1-5; D not resolved. Per the germline V gene, CDR1 is MNHNS and CDR2 is SASEGT. The V end lost 5 bases, the J end lost 4 bases, and 9 bases lay between the germline ends. The CDR3 is 13 residues long. For the CDR3, the DNA is TGTGCCAGCAGTCAGGACGGGAATCAGCCCCAGCATTTT. This sequence encodes CASSQDGNQPQHF.

The CDR3 loop reads CASSPAGALVNTEAFF. The CDR3 nucleotides read TGTGCCAGCAGCCCCGCTGGGGCTTTAGTGAACACTGAAGCTTTCTTT. This rearrangement joins TRBV9 to TRBJ1-1; TRBD1 is a possible D gene (5 bases). There are 16 residues in the CDR3. CDR1 SGDLS and CDR2 YYNGEE come from the germline V gene. Trimming left V 4 bases short and J 0 bases short, with 16 bases between.

In its sample, this clonotype was seen many times. The CDR3 region has the DNA TGCAGTGCTAGAGATCCGTGGGGGGCGGAACAGCCCCAGCATTTT. Residues: CSARDPWGAEQPQHF. The chain couples TRBV20-1 to TRBJ1-5, with D perhaps TRBD1 (6 bases). This CDR3 region has 15 residues. V lost 0 bases to trimming and J lost 7 bases, with 16 bases between them. Germline V CDR1 and CDR2: DFQATT, SNEGSKA (reference sequence).

This clonotype was observed many times. The chain uses TRBV6-5 and TRBJ1-1, with TRBD1 matching 9 bases. CDR1 and CDR2 from the germline V gene are MNHEY and SVGAGI. J gave up 11 bases and V 6 bases, and 7 bases lay outside the gene matches. This CDR3 has 12 amino acids. The CDR3 nucleotides are TGTGCCAGCAGACGGACAGGGGAGGATGCTTTCTTT. Its translation: CASRRTGEDAFF.

This clonotype appeared many times. The V gene is TRBV14, the J gene TRBJ2-7; D is undetermined. V gave up 4 bases and J gave up 6 bases, with 13 bases separating them. The CDR3 has 13 amino acids. Germline values: CDR1 SGHDN, CDR2 FVKESK. The CDR3: CASSPTDFSEQYF. The CDR3, as DNA: TGTGCCAGCAGCCCCACAGACTTCAGCGAGCAGTACTTC.

The V and J genes are TRBV2 and TRBJ2-5; the D is unclear. The CDR3 sequence is 12 residues long. Germline V gene lookup returns CDR1 SNHLY and CDR2 FYNNEI. Trimming left V 7 bases short and J 4 bases short, with 10 bases between. DNA for the CDR3: TGTGCCAGCAACTGGGCAGCAGAGACCCAGTACTTC. This translates into CASNWAAETQYF.

This clonotype was detected many times. The V call is TRBV10-3, the J call TRBJ2-7; D is possibly TRBD1 (5 bases). CDR3 size: 13 residues. Germline V gives CDR1 ENHRY, CDR2 SYGVKD. V dropped 6 bases and J dropped 6 bases, with 15 bases sitting between them. The CDR3 nucleotides are TGTGCCATCAGCTCCCCTTCAGGGTTCGAGCAGTACTTC. Protein sequence: CAISSPSGFEQYF.

This clonotype has a handful of counts. The J gene is TRBJ2-5, the V gene TRBV4-2, with D possibly matching TRBD2 (6 bases). Per the germline V gene, CDR1 is LGHNA and CDR2 is YNFKEQ. This CDR3 comprises 12 residues. Trimming stripped 6 bases from V and 8 bases from J, with 13 bases between. The CDR3 loop is CASSRDSATQYF. DNA for the CDR3: TGTGCCAGCAGTCGGGACTCCGCCACCCAGTACTTC.

This clonotype was found many times. This rearrangement joins TRBV7-2 to TRBJ2-2; D call uncertain. The CDR3 runs to 12 residues. The germline gives CDR1 SGHTA, CDR2 FQGNSA. Trimming shortened V by 5 bases and J by 6 bases, and 7 bases separated the two germline ends. CDR3 protein: CASSLPPGELFF. DNA of the CDR3: TGTGCCAGCAGCCTCCCCCCCGGGGAGCTGTTTTTT.